This T cell receptor beta chain was retrieved from a study of neoadjuvant anti-PD-1 for oral cavity cancer. General observations from the study: TCR analyses covered only three patients per response group.

With respect to this clone: Its antigen is undetermined.

Most PBMC samples had approximately 500 ng input DNA in six replicates. The protocol was immunoSEQ multiplex PCR, while the TCRdb copy is restricted to in-frame clones and leaves out a portion. The data show over 14,000 clones, around 74% seen once. Time point indicated: after neoadjuvant nivolumab, at surgical resection. This clonotype was obtained from a person aged 40 to 85 with oral cavity squamous cell carcinoma. The sample consisted of PBMCs, taken after nivolumab (anti-PD-1) treatment.

CDR3 residues: CASSLRTDRGFLGGNEQFF. CDR3 in DNA: TGCGCCAGCAGCTTGAGGACAGACAGGGGGTTTCTCGGCGGCAATGAGCAGTTCTTC. The chain joins TRBV5-1 to TRBJ2-1, with 9 bases aligning to TRBD1. The CDR3 spans 19 residues. The trim removed 1 base at V and 6 bases at J, leaving 17 bases unmatched. Germline loops: CDR1 SGHRS, CDR2 YFSETQ.